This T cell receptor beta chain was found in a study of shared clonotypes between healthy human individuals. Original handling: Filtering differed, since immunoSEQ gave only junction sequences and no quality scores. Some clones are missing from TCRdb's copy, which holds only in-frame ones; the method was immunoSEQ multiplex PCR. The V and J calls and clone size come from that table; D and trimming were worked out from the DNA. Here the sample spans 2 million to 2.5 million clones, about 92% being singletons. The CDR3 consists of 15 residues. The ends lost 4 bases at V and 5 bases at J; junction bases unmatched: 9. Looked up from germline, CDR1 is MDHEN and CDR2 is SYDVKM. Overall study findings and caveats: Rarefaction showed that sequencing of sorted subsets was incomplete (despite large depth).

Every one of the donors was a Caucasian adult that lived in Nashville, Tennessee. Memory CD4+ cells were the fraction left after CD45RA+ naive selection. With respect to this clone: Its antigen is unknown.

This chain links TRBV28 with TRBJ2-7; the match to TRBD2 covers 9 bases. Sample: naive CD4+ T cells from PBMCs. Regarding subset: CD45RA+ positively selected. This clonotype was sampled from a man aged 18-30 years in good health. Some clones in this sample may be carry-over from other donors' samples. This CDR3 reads CASSSPGLARDEQYF. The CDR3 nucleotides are TGTGCCAGCAGTTCCCCGGGACTAGCCCGAGACGAGCAGTACTTC. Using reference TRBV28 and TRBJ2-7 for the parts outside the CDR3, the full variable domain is DVKVTQSSRYLVKRTGEKVFLECVQDMDHENMFWYRQDPGLGLRLIYFSYDVKMKEKGDIPEGYSVSREKKERFSLILESASTNQTSMYLCASSSPGLARDEQYFGPGTRLTVT.